Each of the 17 T cell receptor beta chains below was sequenced from the same sample in a study of cytomegalovirus exposure and HLA in healthy donors. The study ran its PCR with 60 Vbeta and 13 Jbeta primers. Only in-frame clones appear in the TCRdb table, and some are missing; sequencing was by immunoSEQ multiplex PCR. The sample records about 140,000 clones, approximately 80% being singletons. Sequencing used PBMCs. The source of these receptors is a woman aged 40 to 55 in good health and CMV-seronegative.

This clone came up once. CDR3 DNA: TGTGCCAGTGGGCGGGGGGTACTGGCTGAAGCTTTCTTT. Translated, it gives CASGRGVLAEAFF. The gene calls are TRBV11-2 and TRBJ1-1, with D possibly matching TRBD1 (5 bases). Trimming took off 9 bases at V and 6 bases at J, with 17 bases between the two ends. Germline CDR1 is SGHAT and CDR2 is FQNNGV. The CDR3 runs 13 residues.

The chain employs TRBV10-3 and TRBJ2-7, with TRBD2 matching 13 bases. The length of the CDR3 is 14 residues. From germline, CDR1 is ENHRY and CDR2 SYGVKD. V lost 5 bases to trimming and J lost 3 bases; unmatched junction nucleotides: 1. CDR3 in amino acids: CAISTSGGVYEQYF. The CDR3 DNA reads TGTGCCATCAGTACTAGCGGGGGGGTCTACGAGCAGTACTTC.

This clone was counted between two and nine times. The chain is built from TRBV28 and TRBJ1-1; no clear D. CDR1 MDHEN and CDR2 SYDVKM come from the germline V gene. The V gene lost 3 bases and the J gene lost 5 bases, with 19 bases spanning the gap. CDR3 size: 16 residues. The CDR3: CASSLPRAVSGTEAFF. In nucleotides, the CDR3 is TGTGCCAGCAGTTTGCCGCGGGCGGTAAGTGGGACTGAAGCTTTCTTT.

This clone was counted only a few times. The rearrangement links TRBV4-2 to TRBJ1-3, with a weak D call TRBD1 (5 bases). Looked up from germline, CDR1 is LGHNA and CDR2 is YNFKEQ. Deletions cut 4 bases from V and 4 bases from J, with 20 bases between. The CDR3 contains 17 residues. CDR3 nucleotides: TGTGCCAGCAGCCCTTCGAGAGACAGCTTCGGCGGAAACACCATATATTTT. This gives the protein CASSPSRDSFGGNTIYF.

The rearrangement links TRBV10-3 to TRBJ2-1; D may be TRBD2 (6 bases). V dropped 4 bases and J dropped 7 bases, with 17 bases sitting between them. This CDR3 is built from 15 residues. Germline values: CDR1 ENHRY, CDR2 SYGVKD. As DNA, the CDR3 is TGTGCCATCAGTGTAGCCGGGGGTGGGGGAAATGAGCAGTTCTTC. Its protein is CAISVAGGGGNEQFF.

In this sample, this clone turned up a few times. The chain joins TRBV5-4 to TRBJ1-3, with 8 bases lining up with TRBD1. The germline CDR1 and CDR2 sequences are SGHNT and YYREEE (reference sequence). The CDR3 consists of 15 residues. Trimming took 0 bases from V and 5 from J; bases not matched to a gene: 4. This CDR3 reads CASSLDQGARNTIYF. The CDR3 DNA reads as TGTGCCAGCAGCTTGGACCAGGGGGCTAGAAACACCATATATTTT.

The rearrangement links TRBV7-9 to TRBJ2-7; 9 nucleotides align to TRBD2. The junction had 3 bases not matched to a gene; V was cut back by 1 base and J by 2 bases. Germline values: CDR1 SEHNR, CDR2 FQNEAQ (reference sequence). The CDR3 runs 15 residues. CDR3 residues: CASSLVLAGTYEQYF. The CDR3 nucleotides are TGTGCCAGCAGCTTAGTCCTAGCGGGGACCTACGAGCAGTACTTC.

The V call is TRBV30, the J call TRBJ2-3; 10 bases match TRBD2. V was pared by 2 bases and J by 2 bases, with 4 bases of the junction left unmatched. Germline CDR1 is GTSNPN and CDR2 is SVGIG (reference sequence). CDR3 length equals 15 residues. This chain's CDR3 is CAWSLAGVVTDTQYF. Here the CDR3 DNA reads TGTGCCTGGAGTCTAGCGGGGGTAGTCACAGATACGCAGTATTTT.

This clone was seen just once. V and J are TRBV6-1 and TRBJ2-7, with 9 bases matching TRBD2. Germline CDR1 MNHNS, CDR2 SASEGT. The CDR3 is 13 residues long. The V segment lost 3 bases and the J segment 3 bases; nucleotides outside the gene matches: 0. The CDR3: CASSEREGYEQYF. The DNA for the CDR3 is TGTGCCAGCAGTGAGCGGGAGGGCTACGAGCAGTACTTC.

The J gene is TRBJ2-4, the V gene TRBV4-2, with D maybe TRBD1 (6 bases). The V end lost 6 bases, the J end lost 6 bases, and 9 bases lay between the germline ends. Germline V gene sequence: CDR1 LGHNA, CDR2 YNFKEQ. CDR3 length equals 12 residues. CDR3 coding DNA: TGTGCCAGCAGTCAGGACAGAAACATTCAGTACTTC. This encodes CASSQDRNIQYF.

This clone was picked up a small number of times. DNA of the CDR3: TGCGCCAGCAGCCAGGCCACCGGGACAGTTGACTATGGCTACACCTTC. Residues: CASSQATGTVDYGYTF. The chain employs TRBV4-1 and TRBJ1-2; 7 nucleotides match TRBD1. V lost 3 bases, J lost 3 bases, and 10 bases stayed unmatched. The CDR3 has 16 amino acids. In germline, CDR1 is MGHRA, CDR2 YSYEKL.

The chain recombines TRBV7-9 with TRBJ1-1, with D possibly being TRBD1 (5 bases). There are 14 residues in the CDR3. V lost 3 bases and J 10 bases, leaving 18 bases between the germline ends. Per the germline V gene, CDR1 is SEHNR and CDR2 is FQNEAQ (reference sequence). The CDR3 sequence: CASSLVGQALGAFF. CDR3 coding DNA: TGTGCCAGCAGCTTGGTTGGACAAGCTTTAGGAGCTTTCTTT.

The chain employs TRBV19 and TRBJ2-2; no reliable D call. V lost 3 bases and J 2 bases, leaving 7 bases between the germline ends. The CDR3 consists of 14 residues. The germline V gene has CDR1 LNHDA and CDR2 SQIVND (reference sequence). CDR3 residues: CASSISRNTGELFF. The DNA for the CDR3 is TGTGCCAGTAGTATCTCTAGAAACACCGGGGAGCTGTTTTTT. Together with reference TRBV19 and TRBJ2-2, the CDR3 gives the full variable domain: DGGITQSPKYLFRKEGQNVTLSCEQNLNHDAMYWYRQDPGQGLRLIYYSQIVNDFQKGDIAEGYSVSREKKESFPLTVTSAQKNPTAFYLCASSISRNTGELFFGEGSRLTVL.

V usage is TRBV9 and J usage is TRBJ1-2; 8 bases fit TRBD1. After removal of 7 bases from V and 4 bases from J, the junction contained 15 bases not matched to a gene. The CDR3 covers 16 residues. Germline values: CDR1 SGDLS, CDR2 YYNGEE. CDR3 sequence: CASGSDRALVTYGYTF. CDR3 coding DNA: TGTGCCAGCGGCTCGGACAGGGCCCTAGTTACCTATGGCTACACCTTC. The variable domain in full, completed from reference TRBV9 and TRBJ1-2, reads DSGVTQTPKHLITATGQRVTLRCSPRSGDLSVYWYQQSLDQGLQFLIQYYNGEERAKGNILERFSAQQFPDLHSELNLSSLELGDSALYFCASGSDRALVTYGYTFGSGTRLTVV.

The chain combines TRBV11-2 with TRBJ2-2; 9 bases align to TRBD2. Germline V gene data show CDR1 as SGHAT and CDR2 as FQNNGV. CDR3 length: 17 amino acids. V shed 1 base, J shed 6 bases, and the junction held 9 bases outside the gene matches. CDR3 amino acids: CASSLVPGLARAGELFF. Written as DNA, the CDR3 is TGTGCCAGCAGCTTAGTCCCGGGACTAGCCCGCGCCGGGGAGCTGTTTTTT.

The chain uses TRBV7-9 and TRBJ2-7, with TRBD2 matching 10 bases. Germline V gene lookup returns CDR1 SEHNR and CDR2 FQNEAQ (reference sequence). Trimming removed 0 bases from V and 5 bases from J; junction bases left unmatched: 1. The CDR3 sequence is 14 residues long. CDR3 residues: CASSLALAGDEQYF. The CDR3 nucleotides read TGTGCCAGCAGCTTAGCGCTAGCGGGGGACGAGCAGTACTTC.

The chain carries TRBV7-9 and TRBJ1-2; D not resolved. V was trimmed by 3 bases and J by 2 bases, leaving 7 bases between them. The CDR3 totals 13 residues. Germline values: CDR1 SEHNR, CDR2 FQNEAQ (reference sequence). This chain's CDR3 is CASSFPRNYGYTF. Here the CDR3 DNA reads TGTGCCAGCAGCTTTCCCAGAAACTATGGCTACACCTTC.